Listed below are T cell receptor beta chains from one sample, sequenced in a study of blood T cell repertoires in COVID-19. Some clones are missing from TCRdb's copy, which holds only in-frame ones; the method was immunoSEQ multiplex PCR. The sample includes about 240,000 clones, approximately 86% seen only once; the top ten take about 0.74%. What was sequenced was peripheral blood. Every receptor here comes from a woman between 25 and 40 years old with acute or convalescent COVID-19. CDR3s include the opening cysteine and the closing phenylalanine or tryptophan. The D gene is left open where the match is weak. Expanded clones get a size class; other rows say once, few or many, or leave the size out.

d_gene: -; abundance: -; j_gene: TRBJ2-2; v_gene: TRBV6-2/TRBV6-3; CDR3nt: TGTGCCAGCAGTTCCAGACCGCGGGGGAACACCGGGGAGCTGTTTTTT; CDR3aa: CASSSRPRGNTGELFF
d_gene: TRBD2; abundance: -; j_gene: TRBJ2-7; v_gene: TRBV7-6; CDR3nt: TGTGCCAGCAGCCCTCAAAGTTGGGGACTAGCGGGAGGCGAGCAGTACTTC; CDR3aa: CASSPQSWGLAGGEQYF
d_gene: -; abundance: -; j_gene: TRBJ2-1; v_gene: TRBV25-1; CDR3nt: TGTGCCAGCAGTGAAGCTCGCGGGGCTGGAAATGAGCAGTTCTTC; CDR3aa: CASSEARGAGNEQFF
d_gene: TRBD1; abundance: -; j_gene: TRBJ1-6; v_gene: TRBV10-3; CDR3nt: TGTGCCATCAGTGAGTCGGACAGGGGGAGAGATTCACCCCTCCACTTT; CDR3aa: CAISESDRGRDSPLHF
d_gene: TRBD1; abundance: -; j_gene: TRBJ2-1; v_gene: TRBV5-6; CDR3nt: TGTGCCAGCAGCTTGGCCACCGGACAGGACAATGAGCAGTTCTTC; CDR3aa: CASSLATGQDNEQFF
d_gene: -; abundance: once; j_gene: TRBJ2-1; v_gene: TRBV29-1; CDR3nt: TGCAGCGTTGGAGTGGGCGGACAAACGCAGTTCTTC; CDR3aa: CSVGVGGQTQFF
d_gene: -; abundance: -; j_gene: TRBJ2-7; v_gene: TRBV7-9; CDR3nt: TGTGCCAGCAGCTCAGACTCAACCGGGGCCTACGAGCAGTACTTC; CDR3aa: CASSSDSTGAYEQYF
d_gene: TRBD2; abundance: -; j_gene: TRBJ2-3; v_gene: TRBV18; CDR3nt: TGTGCCAGCTCACCACCCGCGGGAGGATCCACAGATACGCAGTATTTT; CDR3aa: CASSPPAGGSTDTQYF
d_gene: TRBD2; abundance: -; j_gene: TRBJ2-1; v_gene: TRBV19; CDR3nt: TGTGCCAGTAGTATAGATCGGCGGAGGGAGGGATACAATGAGCAGTTCTTC; CDR3aa: CASSIDRRREGYNEQFF
d_gene: -; abundance: -; j_gene: TRBJ2-2; v_gene: TRBV6-6; CDR3nt: TGTGCCAGCAGTTACAAACGGGTGGGCGGGGAGCTGTTTTTT; CDR3aa: CASSYKRVGGELFF
d_gene: -; abundance: -; j_gene: TRBJ1-6; v_gene: TRBV7-6; CDR3nt: TGTGCCAGCAGCTTAGAGTCAGCCTATAATTCACCCCTCCACTTT; CDR3aa: CASSLESAYNSPLHF
d_gene: TRBD2; abundance: -; j_gene: TRBJ2-7; v_gene: TRBV9; CDR3nt: TGTGCCAGCAGCCCTCGCCATACTAGCGGGCTGTACGAGCAGTACTTC; CDR3aa: CASSPRHTSGLYEQYF
d_gene: TRBD1; abundance: -; j_gene: TRBJ1-1; v_gene: TRBV5-4; CDR3nt: TGTGCCAGCAGTCTACAGGGGATGAACACTGAAGCTTTCTTT; CDR3aa: CASSLQGMNTEAFF
d_gene: TRBD1; abundance: -; j_gene: TRBJ1-2; v_gene: TRBV18; CDR3nt: TGTGCCAGCTCACCACGGGACAGGGCTTCTTACACCTTC; CDR3aa: CASSPRDRASYTF
d_gene: TRBD1; abundance: -; j_gene: TRBJ2-5; v_gene: TRBV7-2; CDR3nt: TGTGCCAGCAGCTTCGACAGGGGAAGGCAAGAGACCCAGTACTTC; CDR3aa: CASSFDRGRQETQYF
d_gene: -; abundance: -; j_gene: TRBJ1-2; v_gene: TRBV24-1; CDR3nt: TGTGCCACCAGTGATTACTCCTATGGCTACACCTTC; CDR3aa: CATSDYSYGYTF
d_gene: TRBD2; abundance: -; j_gene: TRBJ2-1; v_gene: TRBV2; CDR3nt: TGTGCCGCCACTGGGCGGCTAGCGGCTCGAAGTGAGCAGTTCTTC; CDR3aa: CAATGRLAARSEQFF
d_gene: -; abundance: -; j_gene: TRBJ2-3; v_gene: TRBV4-3; CDR3nt: TGCGCCAGCAGCCAAGAGGGGCAGGGGCCGGGCACAGATACGCAGTATTTT; CDR3aa: CASSQEGQGPGTDTQYF
d_gene: -; abundance: -; j_gene: TRBJ1-1; v_gene: TRBV19; CDR3nt: TGTGCCAGTAGTATCGGGGGGGCGCCGGAGGCTTTCTTT; CDR3aa: CASSIGGAPEAFF
d_gene: -; abundance: many; j_gene: TRBJ2-7; v_gene: TRBV6-5; CDR3nt: TGTGCCAGCAGATCTTACACACAGACCTACGAGCAGTACTTC; CDR3aa: CASRSYTQTYEQYF
d_gene: TRBD1; abundance: -; j_gene: TRBJ1-5; v_gene: TRBV6-2/TRBV6-3; CDR3nt: TGTGCCAGCAGTTACGGGGACAGGGGATGGCAGCCCCAGCATTTT; CDR3aa: CASSYGDRGWQPQHF
d_gene: -; abundance: once; j_gene: TRBJ1-1; v_gene: TRBV10-3; CDR3nt: TGTGCCATCATGGGGGCCACAGGTTCTAACACTGAAGCTTTCTTT; CDR3aa: CAIMGATGSNTEAFF
d_gene: TRBD2; abundance: -; j_gene: TRBJ2-7; v_gene: TRBV7-3; CDR3nt: TGTGCCAGCAGCTCCGGTGGAATAGCGGGAGAGGACTACGAGCAGTACTTC; CDR3aa: CASSSGGIAGEDYEQYF
d_gene: -; abundance: -; j_gene: TRBJ2-1; v_gene: TRBV29-1; CDR3nt: TGCAGCGTTGCCCCCGAACTATACAATGAGCAGTTCTTC; CDR3aa: CSVAPELYNEQFF
d_gene: -; abundance: few; j_gene: TRBJ1-5; v_gene: TRBV4-3; CDR3nt: TGCGCCAGCAGCCCTTCCTCGGGGGATCGGAATCAGCCCCAGCATTTT; CDR3aa: CASSPSSGDRNQPQHF
d_gene: -; abundance: -; j_gene: TRBJ1-6; v_gene: TRBV6-5; CDR3nt: TGTGCCAGCAGAGGACAGACCTATAATTCACCCCTCCACTTT; CDR3aa: CASRGQTYNSPLHF